This note documents a single T cell receptor (beta chain) sequence. Original methodology: Reference gene primers were amplified, and this amplification served to estimate nucleated cell counts. Method: immunoSEQ multiplex PCR; TCRdb's copy keeps in-frame clones and lacks some. V and J calls and clone size are given by that table; D and trimming were obtained from the DNA. The profile shows some 150,000 clones, over 75% of them singletons. The sample originates from a study of blood T cell repertoires in COVID-19. Study-wide background: Acute and convalescent COVID-19 specimens originated in the United States, Italy and Spain. PBMCs, B-cell-depleted T cells, or T cells provided the cDNA or gDNA that made up the material.

The CDR3 consists of 16 residues. Germline assignment: CDR1 MNHEY and CDR2 SVGAGI. Trimming cost V 4 bases and J 2 bases, with 15 bases left between them. This clonotype originated in a man aged 45-65 years with acute or convalescent COVID-19. The chain joins TRBV6-5 to TRBJ2-1, with D possibly matching TRBD2 (5 bases). The specimen sequenced was peripheral blood. The CDR3 loop is CASSSRSGGPYNEQFF. As DNA, the CDR3 is TGTGCCAGCAGTTCTAGGTCGGGCGGGCCCTACAATGAGCAGTTCTTC.